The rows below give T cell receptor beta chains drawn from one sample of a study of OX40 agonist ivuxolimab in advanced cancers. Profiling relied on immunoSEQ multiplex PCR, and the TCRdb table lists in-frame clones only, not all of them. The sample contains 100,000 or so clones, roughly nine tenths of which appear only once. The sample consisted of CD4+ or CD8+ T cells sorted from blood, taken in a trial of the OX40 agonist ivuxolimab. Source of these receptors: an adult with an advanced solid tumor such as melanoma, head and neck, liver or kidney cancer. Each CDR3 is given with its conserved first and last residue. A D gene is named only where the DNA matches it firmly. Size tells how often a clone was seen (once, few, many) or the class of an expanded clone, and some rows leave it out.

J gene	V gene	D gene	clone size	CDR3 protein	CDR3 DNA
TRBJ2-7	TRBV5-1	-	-	CASSRGQHLLSEQYF	TGCGCCAGCAGCCGAGGGCAGCACCTTCTTTCCGAGCAGTACTTC
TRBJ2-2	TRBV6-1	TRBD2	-	CASMITSGSTGELFF	TGTGCCAGCATGATAACTAGCGGGAGCACCGGGGAGCTGTTTTTT
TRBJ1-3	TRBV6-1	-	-	CASSEAVGTAGNTIYF	TGTGCCAGCAGTGAAGCCGTCGGGACGGCTGGAAACACCATATATTTT
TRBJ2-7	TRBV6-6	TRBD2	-	CASSYSKRESHEQYF	TGTGCCAGCAGTTACTCGAAGCGGGAGAGCCACGAGCAGTACTTC
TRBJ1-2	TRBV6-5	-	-	CASRATSGYGYTF	TGTGCCAGCAGGGCCACCAGTGGGTATGGCTACACCTTC
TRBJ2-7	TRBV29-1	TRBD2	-	CSVRLAGEREQYF	TGCAGCGTGAGGTTAGCGGGAGAGAGGGAGCAGTACTTC
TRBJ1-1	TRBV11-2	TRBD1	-	CASSSPVDRGSPMNTEAFF	TGTGCCAGCAGCTCTCCCGTGGACAGGGGATCTCCAATGAACACTGAAGCTTTCTTT
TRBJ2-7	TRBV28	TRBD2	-	CASSILAGINEQYF	TGTGCCAGCAGTATCCTAGCGGGAATCAACGAGCAGTACTTC
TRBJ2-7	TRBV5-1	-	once	CASSPEPGEQYF	TGCGCCAGCAGCCCGGAGCCGGGCGAGCAGTACTTC
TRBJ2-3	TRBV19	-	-	CASCGLNSDTQYF	TGTGCCAGTTGTGGACTGAACTCAGATACGCAGTATTTT
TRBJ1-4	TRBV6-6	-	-	CASVRVGALTNEKLFF	TGTGCCAGCGTTAGGGTGGGGGCCCTAACTAATGAAAAACTGTTTTTT
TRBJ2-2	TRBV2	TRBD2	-	CASSTSGLTGELFF	TGTGCCAGCAGTACTAGCGGCCTCACCGGGGAGCTGTTTTTT
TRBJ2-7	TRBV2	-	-	CASSLAGEQYF	TGTGCCAGCAGTTTAGCAGGCGAGCAGTACTTC
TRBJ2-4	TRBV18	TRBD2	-	CASSPRGGTKNIQYF	TGTGCCAGCTCACCACGGGGGGGAACCAAAAACATTCAGTACTTC
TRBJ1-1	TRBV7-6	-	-	CASSLRHTNTEAFF	TGTGCCAGCAGCTTACGACACACGAACACTGAAGCTTTCTTT
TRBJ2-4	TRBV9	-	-	CASSGGPEGIQYF	TGTGCCAGCAGCGGCGGACCCGAGGGCATTCAGTACTTC
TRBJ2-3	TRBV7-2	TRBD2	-	CASSSTSGTDTQYF	TGTGCCAGCAGCTCGACTAGCGGCACAGATACGCAGTATTTT
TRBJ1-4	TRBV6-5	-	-	CASSYSPPQINEKLFF	TGTGCCAGCAGTTACTCTCCCCCGCAGATTAATGAAAAACTGTTTTTT
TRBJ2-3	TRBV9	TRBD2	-	CASSVRGSSGRSDTQYF	TGTGCCAGCAGCGTAAGGGGGTCTAGCGGGAGATCAGATACGCAGTATTTT
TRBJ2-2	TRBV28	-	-	CGSGLSPNTGELFF	TGTGGCAGTGGGCTATCCCCGAACACCGGGGAGCTGTTTTTT
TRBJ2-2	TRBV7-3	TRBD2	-	CASSALAGRDGELFF	TGTGCCAGCAGCGCCCTGGCCGGGAGGGACGGGGAGCTGTTTTTT
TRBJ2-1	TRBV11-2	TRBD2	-	CASSLGGLAEANEQFF	TGTGCCAGCAGCTTAGGTGGACTAGCGGAGGCCAATGAGCAGTTCTTC
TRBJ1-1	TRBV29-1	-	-	CSVALSYGYTEAFF	TGCAGCGTCGCGTTGTCCTACGGGTACACTGAAGCTTTCTTT
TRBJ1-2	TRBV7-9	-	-	CASSPAGVGMVYGYTF	TGTGCCAGCAGCCCCGCGGGGGTCGGAATGGTCTATGGCTACACCTTC
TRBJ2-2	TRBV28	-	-	CASSSGGTPGGELFF	TGTGCCAGCAGTTCAGGGGGGACCCCGGGAGGGGAGCTGTTTTTT
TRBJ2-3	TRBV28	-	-	CASSGDDGRGTSTDTQYF	TGTGCCAGCAGTGGGGATGACGGGAGAGGTACTAGCACAGATACGCAGTATTTT
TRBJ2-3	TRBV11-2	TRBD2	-	CASSLDPSGRIGSVTDTQYF	TGTGCCAGCAGCTTAGATCCTAGCGGGAGAATCGGTTCTGTCACAGATACGCAGTATTTT
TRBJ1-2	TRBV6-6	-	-	CASSSGTFNYGYTF	TGTGCCAGCAGTTCCGGGACATTTAACTATGGCTACACCTTC
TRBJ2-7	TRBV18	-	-	CASSPGRWDEQYF	TGTGCCAGCTCACCGGGGCGTTGGGACGAGCAGTACTTC
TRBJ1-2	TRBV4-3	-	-	CASSQVAGEGNYGYTF	TGCGCCAGCAGCCAAGTTGCGGGGGAAGGAAACTATGGCTACACCTTC
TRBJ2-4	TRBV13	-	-	CASSETLATKNIQYF	TGTGCCAGCAGTGAAACCCTCGCTACCAAAAACATTCAGTACTTC
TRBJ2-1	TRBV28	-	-	CASRSVYNEQFF	TGTGCCAGCCGGAGCGTGTACAATGAGCAGTTCTTC
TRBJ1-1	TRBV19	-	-	CASIPRGSNTEAFF	TGTGCCAGTATCCCCCGGGGGTCGAACACTGAAGCTTTCTTT
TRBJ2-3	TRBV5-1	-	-	CASSLGAADTQYF	TGCGCCAGCAGCTTGGGGGCCGCAGATACGCAGTATTTT
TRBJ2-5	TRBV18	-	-	CASSPPASQETQYF	TGTGCCAGCTCACCACCTGCCTCCCAAGAGACCCAGTACTTC
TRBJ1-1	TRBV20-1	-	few	CRVGETEAFF	TGCAGGGTTGGGGAGACTGAAGCTTTCTTT
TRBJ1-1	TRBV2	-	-	CASSEQEEAFF	TGTGCCAGCAGTGAACAGGAAGAAGCTTTCTTT
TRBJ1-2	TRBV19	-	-	CASSEAYGYTF	TGTGCCAGTAGTGAGGCCTATGGCTACACCTTC
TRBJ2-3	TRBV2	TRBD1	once	CASSRTGGADTQYF	TGTGCCAGCAGTCGGACAGGGGGTGCAGATACGCAGTATTTT
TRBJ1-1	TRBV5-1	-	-	CASSPVVRTEAFF	TGCGCCAGCAGCCCGGTCGTTAGGACTGAAGCTTTCTTT
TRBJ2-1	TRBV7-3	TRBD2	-	CASSAAGTSGYNEQFF	TGTGCCAGCAGCGCGGCCGGGACTAGCGGATACAATGAGCAGTTCTTC
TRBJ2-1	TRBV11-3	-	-	CASSVGANNEQFF	TGTGCCAGCAGCGTGGGGGCCAACAATGAGCAGTTCTTC
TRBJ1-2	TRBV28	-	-	CASSSLWEGYGYTF	TGTGCCAGCAGTTCACTGTGGGAAGGCTATGGCTACACCTTC
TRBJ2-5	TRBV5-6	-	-	CASTLWAVETQYF	TGTGCCAGCACCCTCTGGGCTGTCGAGACCCAGTACTTC
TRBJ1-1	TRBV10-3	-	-	CAISDGAGVAFF	TGTGCCATCAGTGACGGGGCCGGAGTAGCTTTCTTT
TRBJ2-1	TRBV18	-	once	CASSPPGQSSLQFF	TGTGCCAGCTCACCACCGGGACAAAGCTCCTTGCAGTTCTTC
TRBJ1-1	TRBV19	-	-	CASRRFTEAFF	TGTGCCAGTCGGCGTTTCACTGAAGCTTTCTTT
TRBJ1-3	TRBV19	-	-	CASSSYGAGTGNTIYF	TGTGCCAGTAGCTCATACGGGGCAGGGACTGGAAACACCATATATTTT
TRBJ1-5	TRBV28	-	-	CASSPRGPIQPQHF	TGTGCCAGCAGTCCCAGGGGACCTATTCAGCCCCAGCATTTT
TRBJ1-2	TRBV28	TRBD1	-	CASKNPGQDSGYTF	TGTGCCAGCAAAAATCCGGGACAGGACTCTGGCTACACCTTC